This is a list of T cell receptor beta chains from one sample in a study of T-cell memory formation after mild COVID-19. TCRdb analysed the 5' RACE reads with MiXCR anew, one entry per CDR3 protein. The data show about 110,000 distinct CDR3 sequences, roughly a sixth seen once. Material: PBMCs or a T cell subset sorted from them (not recorded which). Receptors were obtained from a man aged 18 to 30 who had mild COVID-19 (a few samples of this study predate the infection). Cell type and time point are not known. CDR3s include the opening cysteine and the closing phenylalanine or tryptophan. A D gene is named only where the DNA matches it firmly. Where a row states a size, it is once, few, many or the class of an expanded clone; other rows omit it.

TRBJ2-7 | . | . | TRBV20-1 | TGCAGTCCTCGCCAAGGCAACGAGCAGTACTTC | CSPRQGNEQYF
TRBJ1-2 | . | TRBD1 | TRBV12-3/TRBV12-4 | TGTGCCAGCAGTTTACATTCAGGGGGCTCTGGCTACACCTTC | CASSLHSGGSGYTF
TRBJ2-2 | few | . | TRBV5-1 | TGCGCCAGCAGCTTGGTAGCGGCCGGGGAGCTGTTTTTT | CASSLVAAGELFF
TRBJ1-5 | medium-sized | . | TRBV12-3/TRBV12-4 | TGTGCCAGCAGTTTAGGGTGGGTCAGCCAGCCCCAGCATTTT | CASSLGWVSQPQHF
TRBJ2-7 | . | . | TRBV6-5 | TGTGCCAGCAGGCTGGGGCTCGAGCAGTACTTC | CASRLGLEQYF
TRBJ1-1 | few | TRBD1 | TRBV7-3 | TGTGCCAGCAGTCCTCAGGGGGTCACTGAAGCTTTCTTT | CASSPQGVTEAFF
TRBJ2-6 | . | TRBD1 | TRBV20-1 | TGCAGTGCTAGTATTAATTCAAGGGGACAGAACAACGTCCTGACTTTC | CSASINSRGQNNVLTF
TRBJ1-1 | . | TRBD1 | TRBV19 | TGTGCCAGTAGCCCCTCAGGGGGCACTGAAGCTTTCTTT | CASSPSGGTEAFF
TRBJ2-5 | . | . | TRBV7-9 | TGTGCCAGCAGCTTTAGCTTCGGCGACAGTCGGAAGACCCAGTACTTC | CASSFSFGDSRKTQYF
TRBJ2-1 | many | . | TRBV7-6 | TGTGCCAGCAGCTTAGAGGCGGGGTCCTCCTACAATGAGCAGTTCTTC | CASSLEAGSSYNEQFF
TRBJ1-2 | few | TRBD1 | TRBV6-5 | TGTGCCAGCAGCCCTGCGATTGGGACAGGGACGTCCTTTTTCTATGGCTACACCTTC | CASSPAIGTGTSFFYGYTF
TRBJ2-5 | few | . | TRBV28 | TGTGCCAGCAGTTTCCAACTCAGGGAGACCCAGTACTTC | CASSFQLRETQYF
TRBJ2-1 | . | . | TRBV7-2 | TGTGCCAGCAGCCCCTCCAATGAGCAGTTCTTC | CASSPSNEQFF
TRBJ2-3 | few | . | TRBV27 | TGTGCCAGCAGTTTAAGGTTAGAAAATACGCAGTATTTT | CASSLRLENTQYF
TRBJ1-2 | . | TRBD1 | TRBV6-5 | TGTGCCAGCAGTGAGGGGGCAAGAAGTTTAAGCTATGGCTACACCTTC | CASSEGARSLSYGYTF
TRBJ2-1 | . | . | TRBV5-1 | TGCGCCAGCAGCCCTGTAGGGGGTGAGCAGTTCTTC | CASSPVGGEQFF
TRBJ2-2 | . | . | TRBV7-3 | TGTGCCAGCAGCTTGCAGTACGCTGCGAACACCGGGGAGCTGTTTTTT | CASSLQYAANTGELFF
TRBJ1-3 | many | . | TRBV6-1 | TGTGCCAGCAGTGAACAGGGTGGAAACACCATATATTTT | CASSEQGGNTIYF
TRBJ2-3 | . | TRBD1 | TRBV5-1 | TGCGCCAGCAGCTTAGATGGGACAGGGGGTACAGATACGCAGTATTTT | CASSLDGTGGTDTQYF
TRBJ1-2 | few | TRBD1 | TRBV12-3/TRBV12-4 | TGTGCCAGCAGTCCGACAGGGGAGCAGGGCTACACCTTC | CASSPTGEQGYTF